These 19 T cell receptor beta chains were sequenced from one sample in a study of T cells in Graves' hyperthyroidism and ophthalmopathy. The investigators amplified TCR beta CDR3 regions from RNA transcripts. With the HTBI primer set, the TCR CDR3 went through a first round of RT-PCR. MiXCR, run by TCRdb on the multiplex PCR reads, gives a single entry per CDR3 protein. This sample has around 500,000 distinct CDR3 sequences, with roughly 15% found just once. Sequences were obtained from blood. The receptors shown here come from a woman in her twenties or thirties with Graves' ophthalmopathy.

The chain combines TRBV5-4 with TRBJ1-6, with 10 bases matching TRBD1. Looked up from germline, CDR1 is SGHNT and CDR2 is YYREEE (reference sequence). Trimming took 5 bases from V and 8 from J; bases not matched to a gene: 7. CDR3 size: 15 residues. CDR3 in DNA: TGTGCCAGCAGGGGACAGGGGTTGTCTGATTCACCCCTCCACTTT. Translation gives CASRGQGLSDSPLHF.

This clonotype was counted at least ten times. The chain links TRBV30 to TRBJ1-2; no clear D. V lost 3 bases to trimming and J lost 6 bases, with 5 bases between them. The CDR3 is made up of 10 amino acids. Looked up from germline, CDR1 is GTSNPN and CDR2 is SVGIG (reference sequence). Written as DNA, the CDR3 is TGTGCCTGGAGCTCTGATGGCTACACCTTC. Translating gives CAWSSDGYTF.

This clonotype was picked up a small number of times. The gene calls are TRBV12-3 or TRBV12-4 and TRBJ1-2; TRBD1 agrees at 9 bases. Unmatched junction bases numbered 6, after V lost 8 bases and J lost 2 bases. This CDR3 has 14 amino acids. The CDR3 spells CASSKTGGNYGYTF. CDR3 DNA: TGTGCCAGCTCTAAGACAGGGGGGAACTATGGCTACACCTTC.

This clonotype occurred a few times. CDR3 in DNA: TGTGCCAGCAGCTTAACTAGCGGGGGTGGAGATACGCAGTATTTT. Protein product: CASSLTSGGGDTQYF. The chain joins TRBV7-3 to TRBJ2-3; TRBD2 matches 9 bases. The CDR3 has 15 residues. The germline V gene encodes CDR1 SGHTA and CDR2 FQGTGA. J was trimmed by 5 bases and V by 0 bases; bases with no gene match: 3.

This clonotype has more than one count but fewer than ten. This chain connects TRBV27 to TRBJ1-4; the D is unclear. Germline loops: CDR1 MNHEY, CDR2 SMNVEV (reference sequence). Trimming took off 3 bases at V and 5 bases at J, with 10 bases between the two ends. The length of the CDR3 is 14 residues. This chain's CDR3 is CASSLEQTNEKLFF. CDR3 DNA sequence: TGTGCCAGCAGTTTGGAGCAGACGAATGAAAAACTGTTTTTT.

The rearrangement joins TRBV9 to TRBJ1-1; TRBD1 might be the D (5 bases). This CDR3 is built from 13 residues. Germline V lookup: CDR1 SGDLS, CDR2 YYNGEE. V was clipped by 5 bases and J by 0 bases, with 8 bases between them. The DNA for the CDR3 is TGTGCCAGCAGAGAACAGGTGAACACTGAAGCTTTCTTT. Translating it yields CASREQVNTEAFF.

On this clonotype: A single base separates this from a much larger clone, so it may be a read error. The chain links TRBV5-1 to TRBJ2-1, with 9 bases fitting TRBD2. The CDR3 length is 14 residues. Germline CDR1 reads SGHRS; CDR2 reads YFSETQ. The CDR3 DNA reads TGCGCCTGCAGCTTGGATGGGCGGGAGGGTGAGCAGTTCTTC. Translating it yields CACSLDGREGEQFF.

This clonotype was found many times. The chain links TRBV5-6 to TRBJ2-7; TRBD2 is a possible D gene (5 bases). Germline-derived CDR1 and CDR2 are SGHDT and YYEEEE. V was cut by 3 bases and J by 5 bases, with 15 bases left in between. The CDR3 is 14 amino acids. DNA for the CDR3: TGTGCCAGCAGCTCCGAGGCGGGTTCCCACGAGCAGTACTTC. Translation: CASSSEAGSHEQYF.

At least ten counts were recorded for this clonotype. The chain joins TRBV6-2 or TRBV6-3 to TRBJ2-3; perhaps TRBD2 as D (5 bases). CDR1 and CDR2 from the germline V gene are MNHEY and SVGEGT. V lost 8 bases and J 0 bases, leaving 9 bases between the germline ends. The length of the CDR3 is 13 residues. CDR3 DNA: TGTGCCAGCCGGCGGGTTAGCACAGATACGCAGTATTTT. Its translation: CASRRVSTDTQYF.

This clonotype was counted a few times. The CDR3 nucleotides read TGTGCCAGCAGTTTAGACCGTTTGGATACGCAGTATTTT. This gives the protein CASSLDRLDTQYF. The chain carries TRBV12-3 or TRBV12-4 and TRBJ2-3, with no clear D. There are 13 residues in the CDR3. The V gene lost 1 base and the J gene lost 6 bases, with 8 bases spanning the gap.

This clonotype has a handful of counts. The rearrangement uses TRBV20-1 and TRBJ2-5; 9 bases map to TRBD2. With V trimmed by 6 bases and J by 5 bases, 16 bases remained unmatched. This CDR3 region has 16 residues. Germline lookup yields CDR1 DFQATT and CDR2 SNEGSKA (reference sequence). CDR3: CSAWKGGRALTETQYF. Written as DNA, the CDR3 is TGCAGTGCCTGGAAGGGCGGGAGGGCCTTAACCGAGACCCAGTACTTC.

On this clonotype itself: The germline gene is not matched at one end of the junction; a read error may be the cause. The chain is built from TRBV20-1 and TRBJ2-1; D may be TRBD2 (5 bases). Germline V gene data show CDR1 as DFQATT and CDR2 as SNEGSKA (reference sequence). The CDR3 runs to 16 residues. For the CDR3, the DNA is TGCAGTGCTAGAGTGGGTGGGAGCCTCTCCTGCAATGAGCAGTTCTTC. Protein product: CSARVGGSLSCNEQFF.

This clonotype was counted at least ten times. The chain uses TRBV5-1 and TRBJ2-1; no reliable D call. The V end was cut by 0 bases, the J end by 7 bases, with 14 bases between. CDR3 length equals 15 residues. Germline V gene lookup returns CDR1 SGHRS and CDR2 YFSETQ. In nucleotides, the CDR3 is TGCGCCAGCAGCTTGGGCCCTCTAAGCCGGAATGAGCAGTTCTTC. Translated, it gives CASSLGPLSRNEQFF.

This clonotype was picked up many times. The chain employs TRBV7-7 and TRBJ1-1; no definite D call. Germline values: CDR1 SSHAT, CDR2 FNYEAQ (reference sequence). Trimming stripped 3 bases from V and 0 bases from J, with 5 bases between. The CDR3 extends over 13 amino acids. CDR3 sequence reads: CASSFSVNTEAFF. DNA for the CDR3: TGTGCCAGCAGCTTTTCGGTGAACACTGAAGCTTTCTTT.

The rearrangement links TRBV6-2 or TRBV6-3 to TRBJ2-1; possibly TRBD1 or TRBD2 for D (7 bases each). Trimming left V 0 bases short and J 2 bases short, with 14 bases between. The CDR3 extends over 17 amino acids. The germline CDR1 and CDR2 sequences are MNHEY and SVGEGT. CDR3 DNA sequence: TGTGCCAGCAGTTACTCGAAAGCAGGGGGGGCCTACAATGAGCAGTTCTTC. It codes for CASSYSKAGGAYNEQFF.

This clonotype was counted at least ten times. The J gene is TRBJ2-2, the V gene TRBV11-1, with D possibly being TRBD1 (5 bases). The CDR3 is 16 amino acids. The ends were cut back, 2 bases at V and 3 bases at J, with 13 bases in the middle. Germline CDR1 is SGHAT and CDR2 is FQDESV (reference sequence). The CDR3 DNA is TGTGCCAGCAGCTTACAGGACAACCCATACACCGGGGAGCTGTTTTTT. Its protein is CASSLQDNPYTGELFF.

This clonotype was detected ten times or more. The CDR3 region is CASSEGAGGGETQYF. The CDR3 DNA reads as TGTGCCAGCAGTGAAGGAGCGGGAGGGGGAGAGACCCAGTACTTC. The rearrangement uses TRBV2 and TRBJ2-5; 10 nucleotides align to TRBD2. This CDR3 is 15 amino acids long. With V trimmed by 1 base and J by 4 bases, 3 bases remained unmatched. Germline loops: CDR1 SNHLY, CDR2 FYNNEI.

This chain joins TRBV12-3 or TRBV12-4 and TRBJ2-7; maybe TRBD1 (5 bases). The CDR3 is 13 amino acids. With 7 bases removed from V and 2 bases from J, the gap between germline ends came to 12 bases. CDR3 residues: CASTPDSPYEQYF. As DNA, the CDR3 is TGTGCCAGCACCCCCGACAGCCCCTACGAGCAGTACTTC.

There are a few counts of this clonotype. V and J are TRBV5-1 and TRBJ2-1; D is possibly TRBD1 or TRBD2 (5 bases each). CDR1 is SGHRS and CDR2 is YFSETQ in the germline V gene. Trimming took off 0 bases at V and 7 bases at J, with 11 bases between the two ends. CDR3 length equals 14 residues. DNA of the CDR3: TGCGCCAGCAGCTTGGATTGGGGGAAAAATGAGCAGTTCTTC. It yields the protein CASSLDWGKNEQFF. Variable domain in full (rest from reference TRBV5-1 and TRBJ2-1): KAGVTQTPRYLIKTRGQQVTLSCSPISGHRSVSWYQQTPGQGLQFLFEYFSETQRNKGNFPGRFSGRQFSNSRSEMNVSTLELGDSALYLCASSLDWGKNEQFFGPGTRLTVL.